A single sample gave rise to the 23 T cell receptor beta chains below, sequenced in a study of response to subunit inactivated influenza vaccine. TCRdb re-called the RT-PCR reads through MiXCR, storing one row per CDR3 protein. The table shows just over 300,000 distinct CDR3 sequences, with approximately 21% occurring only once. The specimen comprised PBMCs from blood, sampled less than 22 months after vaccination. The source of these receptors is a man aged 45 to 70 who received an inactivated influenza vaccine.

The chain combines TRBV10-3 with TRBJ2-3, with D possibly matching TRBD2 (6 bases). V dropped 11 bases and J dropped 0 bases, with 9 bases sitting between them. Germline loops: CDR1 ENHRY, CDR2 SYGVKD. This CDR3 contains 12 residues. The CDR3 bases are TGTGCCTCCGCGGGGAGCACAGATACGCAGTATTTT. Translated, it gives CASAGSTDTQYF.

The J gene is TRBJ1-2, the V gene TRBV24-1, with TRBD1 as a possible D gene (5 bases). Looked up from germline, CDR1 is KGHDR and CDR2 is SFDVKD. V lost 3 bases to trimming and J lost 8 bases, with 15 bases between them. The CDR3 covers 14 residues. CDR3 residues: CATSDGTRLRGYTF. The CDR3 DNA reads as TGTGCCACCAGTGATGGGACTCGCCTTAGGGGCTACACCTTC.

This clonotype turned up a few times. The chain links TRBV29-1 to TRBJ2-2, with D possibly matching TRBD2 (6 bases). Germline CDR1 reads SQVTM; CDR2 reads ANQGSEA. Trimming took off 1 base at V and 2 bases at J, with 14 bases between the two ends. The CDR3 is made up of 16 amino acids. The CDR3 coding sequence is TGCAGCGTTGAAGGCTATAGAGGACTAAACACCGGGGAGCTGTTTTTT. Its protein product is CSVEGYRGLNTGELFF.

At least ten counts were recorded for this clonotype. The V gene is TRBV5-1, the J gene TRBJ1-5, with a possible D match to TRBD1 (6 bases). From germline, CDR1 is SGHRS and CDR2 YFSETQ. The CDR3 is made up of 15 amino acids. The V end was cut by 1 base, the J end by 0 bases, with 8 bases between. CDR3: CASSLRGDSNQPQHF. The DNA of the CDR3 is TGCGCCAGCAGCTTGAGGGGGGATAGCAATCAGCCCCAGCATTTT. The whole variable domain, filled in from reference TRBV5-1 and TRBJ1-5, reads KAGVTQTPRYLIKTRGQQVTLSCSPISGHRSVSWYQQTPGQGLQFLFEYFSETQRNKGNFPGRFSGRQFSNSRSEMNVSTLELGDSALYLCASSLRGDSNQPQHFGDGTRLSIL.

This clonotype has a count of ten or more. The CDR3 DNA sequence: TGTGCCAGCAGTTACACGGTGGGCGGAAACACCATATATTTT. It codes for CASSYTVGGNTIYF. This chain connects TRBV6-5 to TRBJ1-3; D remains unclear. The CDR3 has 14 residues. Germline values: CDR1 MNHEY, CDR2 SVGAGI. The ends were cut back, 2 bases at V and 4 bases at J, with 9 bases in the middle.

This clonotype was seen a few times. The genes are TRBV6-1 and TRBJ1-4; TRBD1 matches at 8 bases. V shed 4 bases, J shed 3 bases, and the junction held 10 bases outside the gene matches. Germline V CDR1 and CDR2: MNHNS, SASEGT. The CDR3 runs 17 residues. This CDR3 is CASSALWTGRSNEKLFF. The CDR3 DNA is TGTGCCAGCAGTGCACTCTGGACAGGGCGGTCTAATGAAAAACTGTTTTTT.

This clonotype was detected only a few times. The V call is TRBV7-2, the J call TRBJ2-3; a possible D gene is TRBD2 (6 bases). CDR1 and CDR2 from the germline V gene are SGHTA and FQGNSA. The length of the CDR3 is 15 residues. Trimming removed 5 bases at V and 5 bases at J, with 17 bases between. DNA of the CDR3: TGTGCCAGCAGCGCAAAAGGAGGGCCGGGAGATACGCAGTATTTT. This translates into CASSAKGGPGDTQYF. Based on the CDR3 plus reference TRBV7-2 and TRBJ2-3, the full variable domain is GAGVSQSPSNKVTEKGKDVELRCDPISGHTALYWYRQSLGQGLEFLIYFQGNSAPDKSGLPSDRFSAERTGGSVSTLTIQRTQQEDSAVYLCASSAKGGPGDTQYFGPGTRLTVL.

This clonotype was observed a single time. The chain uses TRBV5-4 and TRBJ2-1, with 10 bases fitting TRBD1. The CDR3 runs 15 residues. In germline, CDR1 is SGHNT, CDR2 YYREEE (reference sequence). The V gene end was trimmed by 4 bases and the J gene end by 5 bases; junction bases not matched to a gene: 6. This chain's CDR3 is CASSKGQGKNNEQFF. The CDR3 DNA sequence: TGTGCCAGCAGCAAGGGACAGGGGAAAAACAATGAGCAGTTCTTC.

The chain uses TRBV4-2 and TRBJ2-2; D perhaps matches TRBD2 (5 bases). The CDR3 covers 16 residues. Germline V gene lookup returns CDR1 LGHNA and CDR2 YNFKEQ. Trimming shortened V by 0 bases and J by 3 bases, and 11 bases separated the two germline ends. The CDR3 loop reads CASSQDLGGYTGELFF. In nucleotides, the CDR3 is TGTGCCAGCAGCCAAGATTTAGGAGGTTACACCGGGGAGCTGTTTTTT.

Ten or more counts support this clonotype. J is TRBJ2-5 and V is TRBV12-3 or TRBV12-4; D call uncertain. Trimming shortened V by 0 bases and J by 5 bases, and 10 bases separated the two germline ends. CDR3 size: 14 residues. CDR3 protein: CASSLAGQSETQYF. Written as DNA, the CDR3 is TGTGCCAGCAGTTTAGCCGGCCAGTCGGAGACCCAGTACTTC.

This clonotype was counted once. The genes are TRBV5-1 and TRBJ2-5; D unclear. The CDR3 length is 15 residues. Trimming removed 0 bases at V and 1 base at J, with 10 bases between. The germline CDR1 and CDR2 sequences are SGHRS and YFSETQ. The CDR3 protein is CASSLGSSSQETQYF. The CDR3 DNA sequence: TGCGCCAGCAGCTTGGGGTCCAGCTCCCAAGAGACCCAGTACTTC.

The gene calls are TRBV6-1 and TRBJ1-1; TRBD1 is a possible D gene (5 bases). V gave up 7 bases and J gave up 3 bases, with 27 bases separating them. The germline gives CDR1 MNHNS, CDR2 SASEGT. This CDR3 is 18 amino acids long. CDR3 sequence reads: CASILNGQGWRLDTEAFF. The CDR3 DNA is TGTGCCAGCATCCTTAACGGGCAGGGCTGGCGTTTGGACACTGAAGCTTTCTTT.

The V call is TRBV4-3, the J call TRBJ2-5; D might be TRBD1 or TRBD2, each matching 5 bases. V lost 1 base to trimming and J lost 4 bases, with 13 bases between them. Per germline, CDR1 LGHNA and CDR2 YSLEER. This CDR3 has 15 residues. The CDR3 coding sequence is TGCGCCAGCAGCCAAGGACCGGGACGGACAGAGACCCAGTACTTC. Translated, it gives CASSQGPGRTETQYF.

The gene calls are TRBV28 and TRBJ1-5, with a tentative D call TRBD1 (5 bases). The CDR3 extends over 12 amino acids. Germline CDR1 and CDR2: MDHEN and SYDVKM. V was trimmed by 5 bases and J by 9 bases, leaving 11 bases between them. The CDR3 reads CASSPRGRPQHF. The CDR3 region has the DNA TGTGCCAGCAGTCCTCGGGGCCGGCCCCAGCATTTT.

The chain links TRBV10-3 to TRBJ2-1, with 13 bases that match TRBD2. Germline V lookup: CDR1 ENHRY, CDR2 SYGVKD. The CDR3 runs 15 residues. Trimming cost V 6 bases and J 6 bases; bases outside gene matches: 5. In nucleotides, the CDR3 is TGTGCCATCAGCGGGGGACTAGCGGGGATCAATGAGCAGTTCTTC. This gives the protein CAISGGLAGINEQFF.

The rearrangement uses TRBV5-6 and TRBJ2-7; 8 bases line up with TRBD1. This CDR3 has 13 amino acids. The V and J ends lost 8 bases and 3 bases, in that order; junction bases with no gene match: 7. The germline V gene has CDR1 SGHDT and CDR2 YYEEEE. CDR3 nucleotide sequence: TGTGCCAGTCATGGACAGGGAAGCTACGAGCAGTACTTC. This encodes CASHGQGSYEQYF.

The chain carries TRBV3-1 and TRBJ1-1; unclear D gene. Germline loops: CDR1 LGHDT, CDR2 YNNKEL (reference sequence). Deletions cut 0 bases from V and 4 bases from J, with 9 bases between. The CDR3 is made up of 14 amino acids. The CDR3 DNA follows: TGTGCCAGCAGCCAAGATCCCCGGGTCACTGAAGCTTTCTTT. This translates into CASSQDPRVTEAFF.

This clonotype has a count of ten or more. V gene TRBV6-2 or TRBV6-3 combines with J gene TRBJ2-1; TRBD2 agrees at 9 bases. The CDR3 contains 14 residues. CDR1 and CDR2 (germline): MNHEY, SVGEGT. Trimming took 6 bases from V and 8 from J; bases not matched to a gene: 8. This CDR3 is CASRIAGEGHEQFF. Here the CDR3 DNA reads TGTGCCAGCAGGATAGCGGGAGAAGGGCATGAGCAGTTCTTC.

This clonotype was found a few times. The rearrangement links TRBV12-2 to TRBJ2-3; the table calls TRBD1, which could not be checked here. TRBV12-2 is a pseudogene segment. This CDR3 contains 15 residues. CDR3 sequence: CASRLADRSTDTQYF. The CDR3 DNA follows: TGTGCAAGTCGCTTAGCTGACAGAAGCACAGATACGCAGTATTTT.

In its sample, this clonotype was seen a few times. The genes are TRBV5-1 and TRBJ2-7; 7 bases map to TRBD1. The germline CDR1 and CDR2 sequences are SGHRS and YFSETQ. This CDR3 has 15 residues. V was pared by 2 bases and J by 2 bases, with 7 bases of the junction left unmatched. This CDR3 is CASSFTGERAYEQYF. The CDR3 DNA follows: TGCGCCAGCAGCTTCACAGGGGAAAGAGCCTACGAGCAGTACTTC. Together with reference TRBV5-1 and TRBJ2-7, the CDR3 gives the full variable domain: KAGVTQTPRYLIKTRGQQVTLSCSPISGHRSVSWYQQTPGQGLQFLFEYFSETQRNKGNFPGRFSGRQFSNSRSEMNVSTLELGDSALYLCASSFTGERAYEQYFGPGTRLTVT.

This clonotype came up a few times. In DNA, the CDR3 is TGTGCCAGCAGTGCCGGGATCAAGAATTCACCCCTCCACTTT. This encodes CASSAGIKNSPLHF. This chain connects TRBV6-1 to TRBJ1-6, with D uncertain. The CDR3 is 14 residues long. Trimming stripped 4 bases from V and 7 bases from J, with 11 bases between. Germline CDR1 MNHNS, CDR2 SASEGT.

This chain connects TRBV12-3 or TRBV12-4 to TRBJ1-1; D is undetermined. The ends were cut back, 6 bases at V and 8 bases at J, with 16 bases in the middle. The CDR3 contains 13 residues. The CDR3 spells CASSRYASEEAFF. In DNA, the CDR3 is TGTGCCAGCAGCCGTTACGCATCCGAGGAAGCTTTCTTT.

The chain links TRBV4-3 to TRBJ1-5; D unclear. Trimming stripped 0 bases from V and 7 bases from J, with 13 bases between. Looked up from germline, CDR1 is LGHNA and CDR2 is YSLEER. The CDR3 consists of 15 residues. The CDR3 nucleotides read TGCGCCAGCAGCCAAGATGTGTCCGGGCCCCAGCCCCAGCATTTT. Its protein is CASSQDVSGPQPQHF.